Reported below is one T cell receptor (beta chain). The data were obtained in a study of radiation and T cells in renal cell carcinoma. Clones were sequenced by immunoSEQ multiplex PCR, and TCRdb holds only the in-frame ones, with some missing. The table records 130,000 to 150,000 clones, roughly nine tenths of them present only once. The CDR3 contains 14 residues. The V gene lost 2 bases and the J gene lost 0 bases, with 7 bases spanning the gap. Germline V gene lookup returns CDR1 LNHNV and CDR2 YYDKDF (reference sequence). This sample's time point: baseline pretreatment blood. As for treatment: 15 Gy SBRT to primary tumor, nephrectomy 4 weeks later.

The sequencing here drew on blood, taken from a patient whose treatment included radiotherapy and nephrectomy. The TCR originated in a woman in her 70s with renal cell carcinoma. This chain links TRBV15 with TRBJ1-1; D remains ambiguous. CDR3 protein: CATSRPVMNTEAFF. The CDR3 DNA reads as TGTGCCACCAGCAGACCTGTCATGAACACTGAAGCTTTCTTT.